The 28 T cell receptor beta chains below were found in one sample sequenced in a study of control samples from healthy donors and cancer patients (dated by TCRdb to 2020 to 2021). Library creation used the immunoSEQ multiplex PCR assay. TCRdb provides this immuneACCESS table in a form limited to in-frame rearrangements. Some clones are lacking; in checked studies, under half of them reflect an unresolved V gene, and why the rest are absent is not known. The table for this sample lists approximately 100,000 clones; roughly nine tenths of them were counted only once. Of the sample, 3% to 4.5% is held by the ten largest clones. The specimen sequenced was blood. These receptors were taken from a woman younger than 35 in good health.

The chain links TRBV6-5 to TRBJ1-1; tentative D call: TRBD1 (5 bases). V dropped 6 bases and J dropped 3 bases, with 11 bases sitting between them. The CDR3 loop spans 13 amino acids. The germline gives CDR1 MNHEY, CDR2 SVGAGI. CDR3 in DNA: TGTGCCAGCAGGAACGGGGGGTACACTGAAGCTTTCTTT. Protein product: CASRNGGYTEAFF.

V gene TRBV7-3 combines with J gene TRBJ1-6; possible D gene TRBD1, 6 bases. CDR1 SGHTA and CDR2 FQGTGA come from the germline V gene. The CDR3 loop spans 14 amino acids. V dropped 4 bases and J dropped 7 bases, with 11 bases sitting between them. In nucleotides, the CDR3 is TGTGCCAGCAGCTCCGGGACATCGAATTCACCCCTCCACTTT. Translating gives CASSSGTSNSPLHF.

The chain joins TRBV18 to TRBJ1-6, with D unclear. Germline V gene data show CDR1 as KGHSH and CDR2 as LQKENI. V was cut by 6 bases and J by 6 bases, with 9 bases left in between. The CDR3 is 13 amino acids. The CDR3, as DNA: TGTGCCAGCTCCAACGAGGGTAATTCACCCCTCCACTTT. It is translated as CASSNEGNSPLHF.

The chain is built from TRBV4-2 and TRBJ2-5; 15 bases match TRBD2. The V and J ends lost 4 bases and 5 bases, in that order; junction bases with no gene match: 8. The CDR3 runs 17 residues. Germline V gene lookup returns CDR1 LGHNA and CDR2 YNFKEQ. CDR3 residues: CASSLGLAGGIPETQYF. CDR3 coding DNA: TGTGCCAGCAGCCTTGGACTAGCGGGGGGGATCCCGGAGACCCAGTACTTC.

This chain uses TRBV19 with TRBJ2-1; D ambiguous. Germline V gene data show CDR1 as LNHDA and CDR2 as SQIVND (reference sequence). This CDR3 is 16 amino acids long. Trimming shortened V by 5 bases and J by 0 bases, and 14 bases separated the two germline ends. CDR3 nucleotide sequence: TGTGCCAGTAGTTGGCAGGCGAGGAGCTCCTACAATGAGCAGTTCTTC. Translating gives CASSWQARSSYNEQFF.

The CDR3 DNA is TGCGCCAGCAGCCAAGCCCGGGATGAGGAAAAACTGTTTTTT. Amino acids: CASSQARDEEKLFF. The gene calls are TRBV4-1 and TRBJ1-4; D gene unclear. Per germline, CDR1 MGHRA and CDR2 YSYEKL. V was clipped by 1 base and J by 8 bases, with 11 bases between them. This CDR3 contains 14 residues.

V is TRBV5-8 and J is TRBJ2-1; D gene uncertain. V was pared by 1 base and J by 4 bases, with 3 bases between. The germline CDR1 and CDR2 sequences are SGHTS and YDEGEE. The CDR3 spans 12 residues. The CDR3 nucleotides read TGTGCCAGCAGCTTGATGTACAATGAGCAGTTCTTC. This encodes CASSLMYNEQFF.

The gene calls are TRBV4-1 and TRBJ2-1, with 7 bases that match TRBD1. Germline loops: CDR1 MGHRA, CDR2 YSYEKL. The CDR3 totals 16 residues. J gave up 7 bases and V 1 base, and 10 bases lay outside the gene matches. CDR3 coding DNA: TGCGCCAGCAGCCAAGGGATCAGGGGGAAGTGGAATGAGCAGTTCTTC. This encodes CASSQGIRGKWNEQFF.

The J gene is TRBJ2-7, the V gene TRBV9; 10 nucleotides agree with TRBD1. The CDR3 loop spans 15 amino acids. CDR1 and CDR2 from the germline V gene are SGDLS and YYNGEE. Trimming removed 5 bases from V and 2 bases from J; junction bases left unmatched: 7. In DNA form, the CDR3 reads TGTGCCAGCAGTACCTTGACAGGGGGCGCCTACGAGCAGTACTTC. Encoded protein: CASSTLTGGAYEQYF.

This clone was seen more than once but under ten times. The chain has TRBV27 and TRBJ1-6; D gene unclear. The germline V gene encodes CDR1 MNHEY and CDR2 SMNVEV (reference sequence). V shed 8 bases and J shed 4 bases, with 9 bases lying between them. This CDR3 contains 13 residues. CDR3 protein: CASCSLYNSPLHF. The DNA of the CDR3 is TGTGCCAGCTGCAGTCTATATAATTCACCCCTCCACTTT.

J is TRBJ2-5 and V is TRBV5-6; TRBD1 agrees at 9 bases. Germline trimming cut 3 bases from V and 7 bases from J; bases unmatched to any gene: 7. The CDR3 is 14 amino acids. Germline V gene sequence: CDR1 SGHDT, CDR2 YYEEEE. CDR3 sequence reads: CASSSRDRAGTQYF. The CDR3 nucleotides are TGTGCCAGCAGCTCCAGGGACAGGGCAGGGACCCAGTACTTC.

The chain has TRBV11-1 and TRBJ2-6, with D unclear. Germline CDR1 and CDR2: SGHAT and FQDESV (reference sequence). Trimming removed 5 bases at V and 0 bases at J, with 5 bases between. This CDR3 is built from 14 residues. In nucleotides, the CDR3 is TGTGCCAGCAGCCCTAGCTCTGGGGCCAACGTCCTGACTTTC. The encoded protein is CASSPSSGANVLTF.

The chain employs TRBV27 and TRBJ1-2; D perhaps matches TRBD1 (5 bases). V lost 3 bases, J lost 4 bases, and 18 bases lay in between. The germline V gene encodes CDR1 MNHEY and CDR2 SMNVEV (reference sequence). The CDR3 contains 16 residues. The CDR3 region is CASSFILQGGSYGYTF. The CDR3 nucleotides read TGTGCCAGCAGTTTCATTTTGCAGGGCGGGAGCTATGGCTACACCTTC.

This chain joins TRBV29-1 and TRBJ2-1; no clear D. The V end lost 4 bases, the J end lost 10 bases, and 8 bases lay between the germline ends. The germline gives CDR1 SQVTM, CDR2 ANQGSEA. The CDR3 has 10 amino acids. The CDR3 is CSVALGEQFF. The CDR3 coding sequence is TGCAGCGTTGCGCTGGGGGAGCAGTTCTTC.

The CDR3 DNA reads TGTGCCAGCAACCAACAGGGAAGGACTGAAGCTTTCTTT. Its translation is CASNQQGRTEAFF. The rearrangement joins TRBV6-5 to TRBJ1-1; maybe TRBD1 (6 bases). V lost 7 bases and J lost 5, with 14 bases in between. The CDR3 contains 13 residues. CDR1 is MNHEY, CDR2 SVGAGI, per germline.

The CDR3 DNA follows: TGTGCCAGAGACAGGGAGGGAAACGGCTACACCTTC. Translating it yields CARDREGNGYTF. The chain is built from TRBV2 and TRBJ1-2; 7 bases agree with TRBD1. The ends lost 9 bases at V and 8 bases at J; junction bases unmatched: 9. The CDR3 runs 12 residues. The germline V gene has CDR1 SNHLY and CDR2 FYNNEI. Looking up the rest from reference TRBV2 and TRBJ1-2 gives the full variable domain: EPEVTQTPSHQVTQMGQEVILRCVPISNHLYFYWYRQILGQKVEFLVSFYNNEISEKSEIFDDQFSVERPDGSNFTLKIRSTKLEDSAMYFCARDREGNGYTFGSGTRLTVV.

The sample holds one count of this clone. V gene TRBV4-1 combines with J gene TRBJ2-3, with D tentatively TRBD2 (7 bases). CDR3 size: 17 residues. The V and J ends lost 6 bases and 2 bases respectively, with 21 bases between them. Per germline, CDR1 MGHRA and CDR2 YSYEKL. CDR3 sequence reads: CASSLEGGGANTDTQYF. The CDR3 DNA reads as TGCGCCAGCAGTCTGGAGGGAGGGGGGGCTAACACAGATACGCAGTATTTT.

The chain combines TRBV6-5 with TRBJ2-7, with 10 positions matching TRBD2. The CDR3 contains 15 residues. Losses at the gene ends were 4 bases for V and 4 bases for J; bases not matched to a gene: 7. Germline lookup yields CDR1 MNHEY and CDR2 SVGAGI. The CDR3 DNA is TGTGCCAGCAGTTCACCTACTAGCGGGGCTTACGAGCAGTACTTC. Its translation: CASSSPTSGAYEQYF.

V usage is TRBV21-1 and J usage is TRBJ2-7; the DNA was not used to check the table's D call, TRBD2. TRBV21-1 is noted as a pseudogene. The CDR3 runs 12 residues. This chain's CDR3 is CASSNFSYEQYF. The CDR3 bases are TGTGCCAGCAGCAACTTCTCCTACGAGCAGTACTTC.

The chain combines TRBV19 with TRBJ1-2; D possibly corresponds to TRBD1 (6 bases). CDR3 length: 17 amino acids. The germline CDR1 and CDR2 sequences are LNHDA and SQIVND (reference sequence). Between the trimmed V and J ends, which lost 3 bases and 3 bases, there was a span of 20 bases. This chain's CDR3 is CASSIVLRTASHYGYTF. In nucleotides, the CDR3 is TGTGCCAGTAGTATCGTTCTCCGGACAGCCTCCCACTATGGCTACACCTTC.

The chain recombines TRBV27 with TRBJ1-1, with TRBD1 identical over 7 bases. Germline loops: CDR1 MNHEY, CDR2 SMNVEV (reference sequence). This CDR3 has 14 amino acids. J was trimmed by 7 bases and V by 10 bases; bases with no gene match: 15. CDR3 amino acids: CATIQGGLRGEAFF. The CDR3 bases are TGTGCCACCATCCAGGGGGGGCTACGGGGTGAAGCTTTCTTT.

The chain combines TRBV11-1 with TRBJ1-2; the D gene is possibly TRBD1 (6 bases). In germline, CDR1 is SGHAT, CDR2 FQDESV (reference sequence). V lost 0 bases to trimming and J lost 7 bases, with 12 bases between them. The length of the CDR3 is 14 residues. The CDR3 loop reads CASSLAAGARGYTF. CDR3 sequence (DNA): TGTGCCAGCAGCTTAGCTGCGGGGGCGCGTGGCTACACCTTC.

This clone appeared once. The chain carries TRBV6-5 and TRBJ2-5, with TRBD2 matching 11 bases. With 2 bases clipped from V and 6 bases from J, the junction kept 2 bases outside the gene matches. There are 14 residues in the CDR3. Germline V gene sequence: CDR1 MNHEY, CDR2 SVGAGI. In nucleotides, the CDR3 is TGTGCCAGCAGTTACGGGACTAGCGGAAAGACCCAGTACTTC. Translating it yields CASSYGTSGKTQYF.

The rearrangement uses TRBV27 and TRBJ2-2; possible D gene TRBD1, 5 bases. Germline V CDR1 and CDR2: MNHEY, SMNVEV (reference sequence). This CDR3 spans 14 amino acids. V shed 3 bases and J shed 4 bases, with 9 bases lying between them. CDR3 protein: CASSLNQGTGELFF. In nucleotides, the CDR3 is TGTGCCAGCAGTTTGAATCAGGGCACCGGGGAGCTGTTTTTT.

V is TRBV5-1 and J is TRBJ1-4; 7 bases are a match to TRBD1. The CDR3 loop spans 14 amino acids. Germline CDR1 and CDR2: SGHRS and YFSETQ. Trimming took 5 bases from V and 3 from J; bases not matched to a gene: 4. The CDR3 region is CASRGQPSNEKLFF. In DNA, the CDR3 is TGCGCCAGCAGGGGACAGCCTTCTAATGAAAAACTGTTTTTT.

This clone has just one count. The rearrangement joins TRBV5-4 to TRBJ1-2; TRBD1 aligns across 7 bases. Germline V gene lookup returns CDR1 SGHNT and CDR2 YYREEE (reference sequence). With 4 bases clipped from V and 6 bases from J, the junction kept 12 bases outside the gene matches. The CDR3 has 15 residues. The CDR3 here is CASSLGGQRENGYTF. For the CDR3, the DNA is TGTGCCAGCAGCCTCGGGGGACAGAGAGAAAATGGCTACACCTTC.

This clone appeared a single time. Different DNA sequences within this sample yield the same CDR3. The CDR3 is CASSPENTEAFF. CDR3 in DNA: TGTGCCAGCAGCCCCGAGAACACTGAAGCTTTCTTT. The chain couples TRBV7-9 to TRBJ1-1; D not resolved. Trimming removed 5 bases from V and 1 base from J, with 5 bases in between. CDR3 size: 12 residues. In germline, CDR1 is SEHNR, CDR2 FQNEAQ (reference sequence).

CDR3 DNA: TGCGCCAGCAGCTTGGGCGGACTAGTTCAAGAGACCCAGTACTTC. It specifies CASSLGGLVQETQYF. The J gene is TRBJ2-5, the V gene TRBV5-1; TRBD2 matches at 7 bases. Germline values: CDR1 SGHRS, CDR2 YFSETQ. After removal of 0 bases from V and 2 bases from J, the junction contained 4 bases not matched to a gene. There are 15 residues in the CDR3. Full variable domain (remainder filled in from reference TRBV5-1 and TRBJ2-5): KAGVTQTPRYLIKTRGQQVTLSCSPISGHRSVSWYQQTPGQGLQFLFEYFSETQRNKGNFPGRFSGRQFSNSRSEMNVSTLELGDSALYLCASSLGGLVQETQYFGPGTRLLVL.